Listed here are 17 T cell receptor beta chains from one sample, sequenced in a study of blood T cell repertoires in COVID-19. Measured with immunoSEQ multiplex PCR; TCRdb has only the in-frame clones, and not every one. The data show about 170,000 clones, about 87% seen once. Sequencing was performed on peripheral blood. Every receptor here comes from a man aged 55 to 69 with acute or convalescent COVID-19.

The table lists this clone with a count of one. V and J are TRBV24-1 and TRBJ2-2; TRBD1 matches 7 bases. This CDR3 is 15 amino acids long. Germline V CDR1 and CDR2: KGHDR, SFDVKD. With V trimmed by 5 bases and J by 5 bases, 7 bases remained unmatched. CDR3 in DNA: TGTGCCACCAGTGTCGAGACAGGGAGTACCGGGGAGCTGTTTTTT. Amino acid sequence: CATSVETGSTGELFF.

The chain employs TRBV7-8 and TRBJ2-1; D might be TRBD2 (5 bases). Trimming shortened V by 2 bases and J by 0 bases, and 14 bases separated the two germline ends. The germline CDR1 and CDR2 sequences are SGHVS and FQNEAQ. This CDR3 is 17 amino acids long. The DNA for the CDR3 is TGTGCCAGCAGCTTATTCAGGACTCCTAGCTCCTACAATGAGCAGTTCTTC. Encoded protein: CASSLFRTPSSYNEQFF.

The chain couples TRBV5-1 to TRBJ1-1; 7 nucleotides align to TRBD1. From germline, CDR1 is SGHRS and CDR2 YFSETQ. With 0 bases clipped from V and 4 bases from J, the junction kept 12 bases outside the gene matches. This CDR3 is 17 amino acids long. Here the CDR3 DNA reads TGCGCCAGCAGCTTGGGACAGGGAAGGTGGTCGGCCACTGAAGCTTTCTTT. Amino acid sequence: CASSLGQGRWSATEAFF.

The V gene is TRBV11-3, the J gene TRBJ2-5, with 7 bases lining up with TRBD2. Per germline, CDR1 SGHNT and CDR2 YENEEA. The CDR3 has 14 amino acids. Unmatched junction bases numbered 3, after V lost 1 base and J lost 4 bases. The CDR3 sequence is CASSLGGGRETQYF. CDR3 DNA: TGTGCCAGCAGCTTAGGGGGAGGGAGAGAGACCCAGTACTTC.

The rearrangement links TRBV10-2 to TRBJ2-7, with D tentatively TRBD2 (6 bases). The CDR3 runs 14 residues. CDR1 WSHSY and CDR2 SAAADI come from the germline V gene. The V end lost 4 bases, the J end lost 3 bases, and 13 bases lay between the germline ends. This chain's CDR3 is CASSGGDSLYEQYF. CDR3 DNA sequence: TGCGCCAGCAGTGGAGGGGACTCGCTCTACGAGCAGTACTTC.

This clone was seen only once. The genes are TRBV5-1 and TRBJ2-5, with 8 positions matching TRBD1. The germline V gene has CDR1 SGHRS and CDR2 YFSETQ. There are 15 residues in the CDR3. Trimming took 3 bases from V and 3 from J; bases not matched to a gene: 7. The CDR3: CASSSYLTGEETQYF. Written as DNA, the CDR3 is TGCGCCAGCAGCTCTTACCTGACAGGGGAAGAGACCCAGTACTTC.

J is TRBJ1-5 and V is TRBV9; D not certain. Germline-derived CDR1 and CDR2 are SGDLS and YYNGEE. Between the trimmed V and J ends, which lost 4 bases and 4 bases, there was a span of 12 bases. The CDR3 runs 14 residues. The CDR3 loop reads CASSPGGPNQPQHF. In DNA form, the CDR3 reads TGTGCCAGCAGCCCCGGAGGGCCTAATCAGCCCCAGCATTTT. Combining the CDR3 with reference TRBV9 and TRBJ1-5 gives the whole variable domain DSGVTQTPKHLITATGQRVTLRCSPRSGDLSVYWYQQSLDQGLQFLIQYYNGEERAKGNILERFSAQQFPDLHSELNLSSLELGDSALYFCASSPGGPNQPQHFGDGTRLSIL.

This clone was detected only once. The chain combines TRBV4-1 with TRBJ2-3; D ambiguous. Trimming left V 3 bases short and J 11 bases short, with 15 bases between. This CDR3 spans 13 amino acids. The germline gives CDR1 MGHRA, CDR2 YSYEKL. CDR3 amino acids: CASSQAEVYGQYF. CDR3 in DNA: TGCGCCAGCAGCCAGGCCGAGGTATACGGGCAGTATTTT.

As DNA, the CDR3 is TGTGCCAGCAGCTTTATAAGACAGTCCTATTTGAACACTGAAGCTTTCTTT. Its protein product is CASSFIRQSYLNTEAFF. The rearrangement links TRBV7-8 to TRBJ1-1, with D possibly TRBD1 on 5 matching bases. Trimming took off 3 bases at V and 0 bases at J, with 17 bases between the two ends. CDR1 and CDR2 from the germline V gene are SGHVS and FQNEAQ. This CDR3 has 17 amino acids. Full variable domain (missing parts from reference TRBV7-8 and TRBJ1-1): GAGVSQSPRYKVAKRGQDVALRCDPISGHVSLFWYQQALGQGPEFLTYFQNEAQLDKSGLPSDRFFAERPEGSVSTLKIQRTQQEDSAVYLCASSFIRQSYLNTEAFFGQGTRLTVV.

This chain uses TRBV19 with TRBJ2-1; weak D call: TRBD1 (6 bases). V lost 1 base and J lost 3, with 10 bases in between. This CDR3 has 15 residues. Germline lookup yields CDR1 LNHDA and CDR2 SQIVND (reference sequence). The CDR3 region is CASSIARGIYNEQFF. In nucleotides, the CDR3 is TGTGCCAGTAGTATAGCCAGGGGAATCTACAATGAGCAGTTCTTC.

This clone was seen more than once but under ten times. The J gene is TRBJ2-7, the V gene TRBV9; TRBD1 matches 12 bases. The CDR3 runs 15 residues. With 4 bases clipped from V and 5 bases from J, the junction kept 7 bases outside the gene matches. Germline assignment: CDR1 SGDLS and CDR2 YYNGEE. The CDR3 spells CASSTSGTGGNEQYF. CDR3 nucleotide sequence: TGTGCCAGCAGCACTAGTGGGACAGGGGGCAACGAGCAGTACTTC.

This clone has a handful of counts. The chain recombines TRBV24-1 with TRBJ1-1, with D tentatively TRBD1 (5 bases). Germline CDR1 reads KGHDR; CDR2 reads SFDVKD. This CDR3 contains 15 residues. Between the trimmed V and J ends, which lost 2 bases and 2 bases, there was a span of 11 bases. The CDR3 is CATSDSGTDNTEAFF. CDR3 DNA: TGTGCCACCAGTGATTCAGGGACTGATAACACTGAAGCTTTCTTT.

The rearrangement links TRBV10-3 to TRBJ2-7; 12 nucleotides match TRBD1. V was clipped by 7 bases and J by 2 bases; unmatched bases: 3. This CDR3 is 14 amino acids long. The germline V gene has CDR1 ENHRY and CDR2 SYGVKD. CDR3 protein: CAITRDRGPYEQYF. The CDR3 region has the DNA TGTGCCATCACAAGGGACAGGGGGCCCTACGAGCAGTACTTC.

The V gene is TRBV19, the J gene TRBJ1-2; D gene uncertain. This CDR3 region has 14 residues. The germline V and J ends were trimmed by 5 bases and 4 bases, with 14 bases remaining between them. Germline CDR1 LNHDA, CDR2 SQIVND (reference sequence). The CDR3 sequence is CASSPREGLYGYTF. The CDR3 DNA reads as TGTGCCAGTAGTCCCCGGGAAGGACTCTATGGCTACACCTTC.

The chain has TRBV30 and TRBJ1-3, with D perhaps TRBD1 (5 bases). The length of the CDR3 is 15 residues. V was cut by 0 bases and J by 0 bases, with 9 bases left in between. Germline CDR1 GTSNPN, CDR2 SVGIG (reference sequence). CDR3 sequence (DNA): TGTGCCTGGAGTGTACCGACAGACTCTGGAAACACCATATATTTT. This gives the protein CAWSVPTDSGNTIYF.

V gene TRBV23-1 combines with J gene TRBJ1-5; tentatively, D is TRBD1 (6 bases). TRBV23-1 carries the ORF label, with uncertain function. CDR3 length: 19 residues. Between the trimmed V and J ends, which lost 0 bases and 3 bases, there was a span of 21 bases. CDR3 nucleotide sequence: TGCGCCAGCAGTCAATCGGTGGTCGCGGGGGCTAGTTCCAATCAGCCCCAGCATTTT. Translated, it gives CASSQSVVAGASSNQPQHF.

The gene calls are TRBV4-2 and TRBJ1-1, with 7 bases that match TRBD1. V dropped 0 bases and J dropped 4; count of bases not matched to a gene: 8. Germline V gives CDR1 LGHNA, CDR2 YNFKEQ. The CDR3 runs 16 residues. The CDR3, as DNA: TGTGCCAGCAGCCAAGATCTCTATTCAGGGGGCACTGAAGCTTTCTTT. Translation gives CASSQDLYSGGTEAFF.